This T cell receptor beta chain comes out of a study of blood T cell repertoires in COVID-19. For the study at large: Collection of acute and convalescent COVID-19 samples took place in the United States, Italy and Spain. PBMCs, B-cell-depleted T cells, or T cells provided the cDNA or gDNA that made up the material.

In the original workflow: Estimated nucleated cell counts came from reference gene primer amplification. The repertoire was sequenced with immunoSEQ multiplex PCR; TCRdb's copy has only in-frame clones and lacks some. V and J calls and clone size are given by that table; D and trimming were obtained from the DNA. This sample has 250,000 or so clones, with around nine tenths found just once. The J segment lost 7 bases and the V segment lost 8 bases, leaving 8 bases of the junction unmatched. This CDR3 spans 15 amino acids. CDR1 is KGHDR, CDR2 SFDVKD, per germline. The receptor's source is a woman in her seventies with active or convalescent COVID-19. The sequenced sample was peripheral blood. V is TRBV24-1 and J is TRBJ2-2; 11 bases fit TRBD2. The CDR3 loop reads CATIASGGINGELFF. In DNA form, the CDR3 reads TGTGCCACCATTGCTAGCGGGGGGATCAACGGGGAGCTGTTTTTT.